This T cell receptor beta chain comes out of a study of T cells in tumors after PD-1 blockade. As for the study in general: Peripheral blood samples averaged 36,536 unique clonotypes and more than 90,000 templates.

TCRdb's table, derived via immunoSEQ multiplex PCR, lists solely in-frame clones and lacks some. The data contain fewer than 25,000 clones, around four fifths of them singletons. Germline V lookup: CDR1 MNHNS, CDR2 SASEGT. This CDR3 comprises 15 residues. Trimming left V 0 bases short and J 5 bases short, with 11 bases between. This clone turned up a few times. The rearrangement joins TRBV6-1 to TRBJ1-5; D unclear. The TCR originated in a human donor with basal cell carcinoma. The starting material was PBMCs, obtained after anti-PD-1 treatment. DNA for the CDR3: TGTGCCAGCAGTGAAGCCCCGGAGGGCTATCAGCCCCAGCATTTT. It yields the protein CASSEAPEGYQPQHF.